This entry lists 10 T cell receptor beta chains sequenced from one sample in a study of read filtering for tumor transcriptome and immune sequencing. From roughly 390 ng of RNA, a library with molecular barcoded alpha/delta and beta/gamma adaptors was made. TCRdb passed the reads through MiXCR, listing each CDR3 protein once. The table lists roughly 130,000 distinct CDR3 sequences, 13% of them singletons. The sample was a population of CD138-negative cells sorted from bone marrow. These receptors all stem from a donor aged 40 or over with multiple myeloma.

As regards this clonotype: Being one base from a much bigger clone, this may be a read error. This sequence joins TRBV7-8 and TRBJ1-1; 7 nucleotides line up with TRBD1. The CDR3 loop spans 15 amino acids. The J segment lost 1 base and the V segment lost 4 bases, leaving 6 bases of the junction unmatched. The V gene's germline CDR1 is SGHVS and CDR2 FQNEAQ. CDR3 residues: CASSSEQGWNTEAFF. The CDR3 DNA reads TGTGCCAGCAGCTCGGAACAGGGGTGGAACACTGAAGCTTTCTTT.

Regarding this clonotype: The junction does not match germline at one end; this may be a read error. The CDR3: CASRRPGTGGASYNERFF. CDR3 DNA sequence: TGTGCCAGCAGACGTCCCGGGACAGGGGGCGCGTCCTACAATGAGCGGTTCTTC. The V gene is TRBV6-5, the J gene TRBJ2-1; 12 bases are shared with TRBD1. CDR3 length equals 18 residues. Per the germline V gene, CDR1 is MNHEY and CDR2 is SVGAGI.

This clonotype has more than one count but fewer than ten. The conserved phenylalanine or tryptophan is not found at the CDR3 terminus, so this likely reflects a read error. The DNA is left out, because the CDR3 cannot be placed on it with certainty; the CDR3 is given as TCRdb lists it. V gene TRBV3-1 combines with J gene TRBJ2-1; no check of the table's D call, TRBD1, against the DNA was made. The CDR3 spans 16 amino acids, including both terminal residues. Germline values: CDR1 LGHDT, CDR2 YNNKEL (reference sequence). CDR3 region: CASSPSGQRSYNERFS.

In its sample, this clonotype was seen many times. The chain carries TRBV20-1 and TRBJ2-3, with D perhaps matching TRBD2 (6 bases). CDR1 and CDR2 (germline): DFQATT, SNEGSKA (reference sequence). CDR3 length: 15 residues. Trimming removed 1 base at V and 4 bases at J, with 15 bases between. The DNA for the CDR3 is TGCAGTGCTAGAGTGGGAGGAGTCGCGGCAGATACGCAGTATTTT. It yields the protein CSARVGGVAADTQYF.

The chain carries TRBV7-2 and TRBJ2-5, with D perhaps assigned TRBD1 or TRBD2 (5 bases each). The CDR3 is made up of 13 amino acids. The germline CDR1 and CDR2 sequences are SGHTA and FQGNSA. V gave up 5 bases and J gave up 4 bases, with 11 bases separating them. CDR3 in DNA: TGTGCCAGCAGCGCCGGGACCGGAGAGACCCAGTACTTC. Protein sequence: CASSAGTGETQYF.

This clonotype was seen repeatedly, ten times or more. The chain couples TRBV7-8 to TRBJ2-1; 10 bases agree with TRBD1. V lost 6 bases, J lost 4 bases, and 6 bases stayed unmatched. The germline V gene has CDR1 SGHVS and CDR2 FQNEAQ. The CDR3 length is 15 residues. This CDR3 is CASRRDRGQYNEQFF. The CDR3 DNA reads TGTGCCAGCAGGCGGGACAGGGGACAATACAATGAGCAGTTCTTC.

This clonotype was recorded a few times. V usage is TRBV6-6 and J usage is TRBJ2-5, with no clear D. V lost 4 bases, J lost 5 bases, and 14 bases lay in between. The CDR3 sequence is 14 residues long. Germline lookup yields CDR1 MNHNY and CDR2 SVGAGI (reference sequence). Here the CDR3 DNA reads TGTGCCAGCAGTTCCCTATGGAGTGGTGAGACCCAGTACTTC. It yields the protein CASSSLWSGETQYF.

Comments on this clonotype: A much larger clonotype is one base distant, so this may be a read error. CDR3 sequence reads: CASSLGAIGEIGTEAFF. The CDR3 DNA reads TGTGCCAGCAGCTTGGGTGCCATTGGGGAAATAGGTACTGAAGCTTTCTTT. The J gene is TRBJ1-1, the V gene TRBV5-8, with no clear D. Looked up from germline, CDR1 is SGHTS and CDR2 is YDEGEE. There are 17 residues in the CDR3. The V and J ends lost 0 bases and 5 bases respectively, with 20 bases between them.

As concerns this clonotype: A single base separates this from a much larger clone, so it may be a read error. The CDR3 does not end in the conserved phenylalanine or tryptophan, so this is likely a read error. The chain has TRBV9 and TRBJ1-2; perhaps TRBD1 as D (6 bases). This CDR3 is 18 amino acids long. The V end lost 4 bases, the J end lost 4 bases, and 26 bases lay between the germline ends. Germline CDR1 SGDLS, CDR2 YYNGEE. CDR3 protein: CASSHWVPDRSYAYGYTS. The DNA for the CDR3 is TGTGCCAGCAGCCACTGGGTCCCTGACAGGTCTTACGCCTATGGCTACACCTCC.

This clonotype was counted at least ten times. This chain connects TRBV7-9 to TRBJ2-1; 10 positions match TRBD1. The CDR3 totals 14 residues. From germline, CDR1 is SEHNR and CDR2 FQNEAQ (reference sequence). V lost 8 bases and J lost 5; bases outside the gene matches: 6. The CDR3 reads CASPGQGTHNEQFF. The CDR3 DNA sequence: TGTGCCAGCCCGGGACAGGGGACCCACAATGAGCAGTTCTTC.